The 16 T cell receptor beta chains below come from one sample, sequenced in a study of blood T cell repertoires in COVID-19. The data were produced by immunoSEQ multiplex PCR, yet TCRdb's version contains in-frame clones alone and is incomplete. The sample records some 200,000 clones, about 89% being singletons. The sequenced sample was peripheral blood. These receptors came from a man between 35 and 55 years old with active or convalescent COVID-19.

The chain recombines TRBV2 with TRBJ1-3, with TRBD1 identical over 9 bases. After removal of 6 bases from V and 2 bases from J, the junction contained 5 bases not matched to a gene. Germline-derived CDR1 and CDR2 are SNHLY and FYNNEI. This CDR3 spans 15 amino acids. DNA for the CDR3: TGTGCCAGCAGCGGGGACAGGGTCCCTGGAAACACCATATATTTT. Protein product: CASSGDRVPGNTIYF.

The CDR3 DNA sequence: TGTGCTAGTGAACCTGGGACAGGGATAGGCAATGAGCAGTTCTTC. Its translation is CASEPGTGIGNEQFF. V and J are TRBV12-5 and TRBJ2-1; 9 bases fit TRBD1. Germline CDR1 is LGHNT and CDR2 is FRNRAP. The junction had 10 bases not matched to a gene; V was cut back by 7 bases and J by 6 bases. The CDR3 length is 15 residues.

The V and J genes are TRBV7-6 and TRBJ2-1, with D possibly matching TRBD1 (5 bases). V lost 1 base and J lost 3, with 10 bases in between. The CDR3 spans 15 residues. Germline lookup yields CDR1 SGHVS and CDR2 FNYEAQ. The CDR3 coding sequence is TGTGCCAGCAGCTTAGAGGGGTCTCACTACAATGAGCAGTTCTTC. It translates to CASSLEGSHYNEQFF.

V and J are TRBV7-9 and TRBJ2-5; TRBD1 matches at 8 bases. The CDR3 contains 14 residues. With V trimmed by 3 bases and J by 3 bases, 3 bases remained unmatched. Germline V gene data show CDR1 as SEHNR and CDR2 as FQNEAQ (reference sequence). CDR3 protein: CASSLNRGEETQYF. CDR3 sequence (DNA): TGTGCCAGCAGCTTGAACAGGGGGGAAGAGACCCAGTACTTC.

The chain uses TRBV5-1 and TRBJ1-2; tentative D call: TRBD1 (6 bases). From germline, CDR1 is SGHRS and CDR2 YFSETQ. This CDR3 comprises 13 residues. The V and J ends lost 4 bases and 4 bases respectively, with 11 bases between them. CDR3: CASSPDSSYGYTF. DNA for the CDR3: TGCGCCAGCAGCCCGGACAGCAGCTATGGCTACACCTTC.

The V gene is TRBV30, the J gene TRBJ2-7; 9 bases are a match to TRBD1. The CDR3 totals 14 residues. Trimming removed 2 bases from V and 2 bases from J; junction bases left unmatched: 4. Germline V gives CDR1 GTSNPN, CDR2 SVGIG (reference sequence). The CDR3 is CAWSRGQGPYEQYF. In DNA form, the CDR3 reads TGTGCCTGGAGTAGGGGACAGGGACCCTACGAGCAGTACTTC.

The chain uses TRBV19 and TRBJ2-3; D is undetermined. V was trimmed by 5 bases and J by 4 bases, leaving 10 bases between them. The length of the CDR3 is 13 residues. CDR1 is LNHDA and CDR2 is SQIVND in the germline V gene (reference sequence). CDR3 sequence reads: CASSSSGADTQYF. CDR3 bases: TGTGCCAGTAGTTCATCAGGTGCAGATACGCAGTATTTT.

This chain connects TRBV2 to TRBJ2-1; 11 positions agree with TRBD1. J was trimmed by 8 bases and V by 8 bases; bases with no gene match: 8. The CDR3 covers 14 residues. The germline V gene encodes CDR1 SNHLY and CDR2 FYNNEI. CDR3 amino acids: CASQKRGQGDEQFF. CDR3 nucleotides: TGTGCCAGCCAAAAAAGGGGACAGGGGGATGAGCAGTTCTTC. The full variable domain, with the rest looked up from reference TRBV2 and TRBJ2-1, is EPEVTQTPSHQVTQMGQEVILRCVPISNHLYFYWYRQILGQKVEFLVSFYNNEISEKSEIFDDQFSVERPDGSNFTLKIRSTKLEDSAMYFCASQKRGQGDEQFFGPGTRLTVL.

Note on this clone: The sample has other DNA sequences that encode this CDR3 too. The chain links TRBV30 to TRBJ1-5, with D hard to call. Germline assignment: CDR1 GTSNPN and CDR2 SVGIG (reference sequence). CDR3 size: 13 residues. Trimming left V 0 bases short and J 2 bases short, with 5 bases between. The CDR3 bases are TGTGCCTGGAGTGTACGCGGCAATCAGCCCCAGCATTTT. Translation gives CAWSVRGNQPQHF.

This clone was seen a handful of times. This rearrangement joins TRBV7-2 to TRBJ2-5; possibly TRBD2 for D (7 bases). The ends were cut back, 6 bases at V and 5 bases at J, with 13 bases in the middle. Germline values: CDR1 SGHTA, CDR2 FQGNSA. The CDR3 spans 13 residues. Written as DNA, the CDR3 is TGTGCCAGCAGAGGGGGGGGTTGGGAGACCCAGTACTTC. It translates to CASRGGGWETQYF.

The chain employs TRBV27 and TRBJ1-1; 9 bases are shared with TRBD1. This CDR3 contains 15 residues. V shed 5 bases and J 3 bases; nucleotides not matched to a gene: 7. Germline V gene lookup returns CDR1 MNHEY and CDR2 SMNVEV (reference sequence). In nucleotides, the CDR3 is TGTGCCAGCAGTCTACAGGGGGCGGGTTACACTGAAGCTTTCTTT. Protein sequence: CASSLQGAGYTEAFF.

This clone was counted a single time. V usage is TRBV5-6 and J usage is TRBJ2-2, with 16 bases fitting TRBD2. In germline, CDR1 is SGHDT, CDR2 YYEEEE. J was trimmed by 5 bases and V by 5 bases; bases with no gene match: 3. This CDR3 spans 16 amino acids. The chain's CDR3 is CASRAGLAGGTGELFF. CDR3 bases: TGTGCCAGCAGAGCGGGACTAGCGGGGGGGACCGGGGAGCTGTTTTTT.

CDR3 protein: CASSERQGGIEAFF. Written as DNA, the CDR3 is TGTGCCAGCAGCGAGCGACAGGGTGGGATTGAAGCTTTCTTT. The V gene is TRBV7-2, the J gene TRBJ1-1; 7 bases align to TRBD1. Germline assignment: CDR1 SGHTA and CDR2 FQGNSA. The CDR3 sequence is 14 residues long. V was clipped by 5 bases and J by 7 bases; unmatched bases: 10. The full variable domain, completed using reference TRBV7-2 and TRBJ1-1, is GAGVSQSPSNKVTEKGKDVELRCDPISGHTALYWYRQSLGQGLEFLIYFQGNSAPDKSGLPSDRFSAERTGGSVSTLTIQRTQQEDSAVYLCASSERQGGIEAFFGQGTRLTVV.

This clone has just one count. The CDR3 here is CASSSVTYGQRNTGELFF. CDR3 nucleotides: TGTGCCAGCAGCTCCGTTACCTACGGACAGCGAAACACCGGGGAGCTGTTTTTT. This sequence joins TRBV5-4 and TRBJ2-2; TRBD1 is a possible D gene (6 bases). Trimming cost V 3 bases and J 2 bases, with 20 bases left between them. This CDR3 spans 18 amino acids. From germline, CDR1 is SGHNT and CDR2 YYREEE (reference sequence). Looking up the rest from reference TRBV5-4 and TRBJ2-2 gives the full variable domain: ETGVTQSPTHLIKTRGQQVTLRCSSQSGHNTVSWYQQALGQGPQFIFQYYREEENGRGNFPPRFSGLQFPNYSSELNVNALELDDSALYLCASSSVTYGQRNTGELFFGEGSRLTVL.

The chain is built from TRBV28 and TRBJ2-7, with 7 bases fitting TRBD2. CDR3 length equals 11 residues. Trimming removed 5 bases from V and 6 bases from J; junction bases left unmatched: 1. From germline, CDR1 is MDHEN and CDR2 SYDVKM. The CDR3 region is CASSGGGEQYF. The DNA of the CDR3 is TGTGCCAGCAGTGGCGGGGGCGAGCAGTACTTC.

The rearrangement links TRBV5-4 to TRBJ2-5; 8 bases line up with TRBD2. CDR1 and CDR2 (germline): SGHNT, YYREEE (reference sequence). J lost 4 bases, V lost 6 bases, and 8 bases had no gene match. The CDR3 has 14 amino acids. The CDR3 DNA is TGTGCCAGCACCCCCGGGGGGGGCCGAGAGACCCAGTACTTC. This encodes CASTPGGGRETQYF. Based on the CDR3 plus reference TRBV5-4 and TRBJ2-5, the full variable domain is ETGVTQSPTHLIKTRGQQVTLRCSSQSGHNTVSWYQQALGQGPQFIFQYYREEENGRGNFPPRFSGLQFPNYSSELNVNALELDDSALYLCASTPGGGRETQYFGPGTRLLVL.